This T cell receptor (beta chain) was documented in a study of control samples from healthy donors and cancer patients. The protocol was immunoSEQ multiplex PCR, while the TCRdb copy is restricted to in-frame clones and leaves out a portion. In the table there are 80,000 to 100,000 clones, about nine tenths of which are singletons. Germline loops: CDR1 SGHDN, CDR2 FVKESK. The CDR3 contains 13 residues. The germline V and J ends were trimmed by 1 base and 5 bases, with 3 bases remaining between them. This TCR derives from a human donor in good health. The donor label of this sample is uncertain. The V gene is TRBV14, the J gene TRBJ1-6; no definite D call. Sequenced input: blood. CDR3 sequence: CASSQADNSPLHF. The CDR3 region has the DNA TGTGCCAGCAGCCAAGCGGATAATTCACCCCTCCACTTT.